These 23 T cell receptor beta chains originate from one sample sequenced in a study of blood T cell repertoires in COVID-19. Measured with immunoSEQ multiplex PCR; TCRdb has only the in-frame clones, and not every one. The sample includes tens of thousands of clones, around nine tenths of them seen just once. The sample comprised peripheral blood. The receptors were sampled from a man aged 45-65 years with active COVID-19.

This chain connects TRBV29-1 to TRBJ2-2; D not certain. V dropped 4 bases and J dropped 1 base, with 4 bases sitting between them. Germline V gives CDR1 SQVTM, CDR2 ANQGSEA. This CDR3 spans 12 amino acids. This chain's CDR3 is CSVAQNTGELFF. In nucleotides, the CDR3 is TGCAGCGTTGCCCAGAACACCGGGGAGCTGTTTTTT.

The chain combines TRBV7-9 with TRBJ1-2, with 8 bases lining up with TRBD1. CDR1 and CDR2 from the germline V gene are SEHNR and FQNEAQ (reference sequence). This CDR3 comprises 16 residues. V trimming: 4 bases; J trimming: 4 bases; junction bases outside the gene matches: 11. CDR3 sequence (DNA): TGTGCCAGCAGCTCGACAGACAGGGGATCTAGCTATGGCTACACCTTC. It yields the protein CASSSTDRGSSYGYTF.

This clone occurred a few times. The chain employs TRBV7-3 and TRBJ1-1; no definite D call. Between the trimmed V and J ends, which lost 2 bases and 4 bases, there was a span of 8 bases. The CDR3 extends over 13 amino acids. CDR1 SGHTA and CDR2 FQGTGA come from the germline V gene. In DNA, the CDR3 is TGTGCCAGCAGCTTAGGGGAGTCCACTGAAGCTTTCTTT. Translated: CASSLGESTEAFF.

This clone was counted between two and nine times. V usage is TRBV6-2 or TRBV6-3 and J usage is TRBJ1-6; 9 bases match TRBD1. The CDR3 totals 13 residues. Germline CDR1 MNHEY, CDR2 SVGEGT. J gave up 7 bases and V 5 bases, and 0 bases lay outside the gene matches. The CDR3 loop reads CASSDRGNSPLHF. The CDR3 DNA reads TGTGCCAGCAGTGACAGGGGGAATTCACCCCTCCACTTT.

The chain combines TRBV7-2 with TRBJ2-3; D gene ambiguous. This CDR3 has 12 amino acids. Germline V gene sequence: CDR1 SGHTA, CDR2 FQGNSA. V lost 4 bases and J lost 6, with 8 bases in between. The CDR3: CASSSYWDTQYF. CDR3 DNA sequence: TGTGCCAGCAGCTCTTACTGGGATACGCAGTATTTT.

The V gene is TRBV19, the J gene TRBJ2-7; 10 bases map to TRBD2. From germline, CDR1 is LNHDA and CDR2 SQIVND (reference sequence). CDR3 size: 14 residues. V lost 3 bases and J lost 3; bases outside the gene matches: 2. CDR3 DNA sequence: TGTGCCAGTAGTATCACTAGCGGGATCTACGAGCAGTACTTC. Its protein product is CASSITSGIYEQYF.

This clone was seen more than once but under ten times. V gene TRBV20-1 combines with J gene TRBJ2-1; D is perhaps TRBD2 (7 bases). This CDR3 contains 11 residues. Germline V gene lookup returns CDR1 DFQATT and CDR2 SNEGSKA (reference sequence). The CDR3 reads CSAMGGHEQFF. CDR3 coding DNA: TGCAGCGCGATGGGGGGGCATGAGCAGTTCTTC.

The chain joins TRBV27 to TRBJ1-4; perhaps TRBD1 as D (5 bases). Trimming shortened V by 2 bases and J by 4 bases, and 14 bases separated the two germline ends. Germline CDR1 and CDR2: MNHEY and SMNVEV (reference sequence). The CDR3 covers 16 residues. The CDR3 is CASSLDWTGGNEKLFF. The CDR3 DNA sequence: TGTGCCAGCAGTTTAGATTGGACGGGGGGTAATGAAAAACTGTTTTTT.

J is TRBJ2-7 and V is TRBV4-1, with 9 nucleotides matching TRBD1. The CDR3 totals 14 residues. Per germline, CDR1 MGHRA and CDR2 YSYEKL. V dropped 7 bases and J dropped 5; count of bases not matched to a gene: 9. CDR3 sequence (DNA): TGCGCCAGCACCCTGGGGACAGGGATCCACGAGCAGTACTTC. It encodes CASTLGTGIHEQYF.

The rearrangement links TRBV5-4 to TRBJ1-3; D not certain. Germline lookup yields CDR1 SGHNT and CDR2 YYREEE (reference sequence). CDR3 length equals 11 residues. Trimming took off 8 bases at V and 4 bases at J, with 7 bases between the two ends. The CDR3 coding sequence is TGTGCCAGTAGAACCGGAAACACCATATATTTT. Translated, it gives CASRTGNTIYF. Combining the CDR3 with reference TRBV5-4 and TRBJ1-3 gives the whole variable domain ETGVTQSPTHLIKTRGQQVTLRCSSQSGHNTVSWYQQALGQGPQFIFQYYREEENGRGNFPPRFSGLQFPNYSSELNVNALELDDSALYLCASRTGNTIYFGEGSWLTVV.

V is TRBV5-4 and J is TRBJ1-2, with 12 positions matching TRBD1. V dropped 2 bases and J dropped 3; count of bases not matched to a gene: 5. This CDR3 is 16 amino acids long. CDR1 is SGHNT and CDR2 is YYREEE in the germline V gene (reference sequence). CDR3 region: CASSFAGTGGYYGYTF. CDR3 sequence (DNA): TGTGCCAGCAGCTTCGCCGGGACAGGGGGCTACTATGGCTACACCTTC.

This sequence joins TRBV4-3 and TRBJ1-3, with D maybe TRBD1 (6 bases). V was trimmed by 4 bases and J by 1 base, leaving 11 bases between them. CDR1 LGHNA and CDR2 YSLEER come from the germline V gene. The CDR3 runs to 15 residues. For the CDR3, the DNA is TGCGCCAGCAGCCTGGGGGCAAGGTCTGGAAACACCATATATTTT. This sequence encodes CASSLGARSGNTIYF.

V and J are TRBV29-1 and TRBJ2-7; D not certain. Germline V CDR1 and CDR2: SQVTM, ANQGSEA. This CDR3 has 13 amino acids. Trimming cost V 7 bases and J 0 bases, with 13 bases left between them. The CDR3: CSALRLDSYEQYF. CDR3 in DNA: TGCAGCGCTCTAAGACTCGACTCCTACGAGCAGTACTTC.

The gene calls are TRBV28 and TRBJ1-2, with TRBD1 matching over 9 bases. V lost 6 bases, J lost 6 bases, and 8 bases stayed unmatched. This CDR3 spans 14 amino acids. Germline-derived CDR1 and CDR2 are MDHEN and SYDVKM. In DNA, the CDR3 is TGTGCCAGCAGCTCCAGGGACAGGGTTAATGGCTACACCTTC. Translating gives CASSSRDRVNGYTF.

In DNA form, the CDR3 reads TGTGCCACCAGTGATTCGGACAGGACAGGCTCGGATGAGCAGTTCTTC. Protein: CATSDSDRTGSDEQFF. The chain combines TRBV24-1 with TRBJ2-1; TRBD1 matches 7 bases. Germline values: CDR1 KGHDR, CDR2 SFDVKD. This CDR3 spans 16 amino acids. V was clipped by 2 bases and J by 8 bases; unmatched bases: 11.

In this sample, this clone turned up once. The chain has TRBV7-2 and TRBJ1-4; possible D gene TRBD1, 5 bases. The CDR3 is made up of 15 amino acids. Trimming left V 1 base short and J 8 bases short, with 14 bases between. Germline CDR1 is SGHTA and CDR2 is FQGNSA. The CDR3 sequence: CASSLDGRASEKLFF. Here the CDR3 DNA reads TGTGCCAGCAGCTTAGACGGCAGGGCCTCAGAAAAACTGTTTTTT.

This rearrangement joins TRBV28 to TRBJ2-7; 7 positions match TRBD1. Looked up from germline, CDR1 is MDHEN and CDR2 is SYDVKM. Losses at the gene ends were 5 bases for V and 6 bases for J; bases not matched to a gene: 13. The CDR3 is made up of 15 amino acids. The CDR3 here is CASSPTGVPPPEQYF. CDR3 DNA sequence: TGTGCCAGCAGTCCAACAGGGGTCCCACCCCCCGAGCAGTACTTC.

This clone has more than one count but fewer than ten. The chain's CDR3 is CASSPALTSGSNGELFF. The DNA of the CDR3 is TGTGCCAGCTCACCAGCCTTGACTAGCGGGAGCAACGGGGAGCTGTTTTTT. The chain joins TRBV18 to TRBJ2-2; 12 bases are a match to TRBD2. Germline CDR1 KGHSH, CDR2 LQKENI. V gave up 2 bases and J gave up 7 bases; unmatched junction bases: 8. The CDR3 runs to 17 residues. Complete variable domain (other parts from reference TRBV18 and TRBJ2-2): NAGVMQNPRHLVRRRGQEARLRCSPMKGHSHVYWYRQLPEEGLKFMVYLQKENIIDESGMPKERFSAEFPKEGPSILRIQQVVRGDSAAYFCASSPALTSGSNGELFFGEGSRLTVL.

The chain employs TRBV27 and TRBJ1-4; D is unresolved. The CDR3 covers 14 residues. CDR1 is MNHEY, CDR2 SMNVEV, per germline (reference sequence). The V end lost 6 bases, the J end lost 5 bases, and 13 bases lay between the germline ends. The CDR3 spells CASSPRGRNEKLFF. The CDR3 DNA reads TGTGCCAGCAGCCCGCGGGGTCGGAATGAAAAACTGTTTTTT.

V usage is TRBV2 and J usage is TRBJ2-2; D is unclear. The CDR3 is 15 amino acids. CDR1 and CDR2 from the germline V gene are SNHLY and FYNNEI. The ends were cut back, 10 bases at V and 1 base at J, with 16 bases in the middle. CDR3 sequence: CATYPNSGNTGELFF. CDR3 DNA sequence: TGTGCCACCTACCCTAATTCGGGGAACACCGGGGAGCTGTTTTTT.

V is TRBV6-6 and J is TRBJ1-3; no definite D call. Trimming stripped 10 bases from V and 4 bases from J, with 17 bases between. CDR1 is MNHNY and CDR2 is SVGAGI in the germline V gene (reference sequence). The CDR3 loop spans 14 amino acids. The CDR3 DNA follows: TGTGCCACGATTCCCAACCTAACCGGAAACACCATATATTTT. This gives the protein CATIPNLTGNTIYF.

The chain recombines TRBV5-1 with TRBJ2-2, with 11 nucleotides matching TRBD1. The CDR3 spans 18 residues. Germline V gene lookup returns CDR1 SGHRS and CDR2 YFSETQ. The J segment lost 2 bases and the V segment lost 5 bases, leaving 11 bases of the junction unmatched. CDR3 nucleotides: TGCGCCAGCAGGGGTTTCGGGACAGGGGGTTCCAACACCGGGGAGCTGTTTTTT. This sequence encodes CASRGFGTGGSNTGELFF.

The chain joins TRBV2 to TRBJ2-7; 7 positions match TRBD1. The V gene end was trimmed by 10 bases and the J gene end by 1 base; junction bases not matched to a gene: 7. The CDR3 contains 13 residues. CDR1 SNHLY and CDR2 FYNNEI come from the germline V gene. DNA for the CDR3: TGTGCCACCGCCTCACAGGGGTCCTACGAGCAGTACTTC. Translation gives CATASQGSYEQYF.